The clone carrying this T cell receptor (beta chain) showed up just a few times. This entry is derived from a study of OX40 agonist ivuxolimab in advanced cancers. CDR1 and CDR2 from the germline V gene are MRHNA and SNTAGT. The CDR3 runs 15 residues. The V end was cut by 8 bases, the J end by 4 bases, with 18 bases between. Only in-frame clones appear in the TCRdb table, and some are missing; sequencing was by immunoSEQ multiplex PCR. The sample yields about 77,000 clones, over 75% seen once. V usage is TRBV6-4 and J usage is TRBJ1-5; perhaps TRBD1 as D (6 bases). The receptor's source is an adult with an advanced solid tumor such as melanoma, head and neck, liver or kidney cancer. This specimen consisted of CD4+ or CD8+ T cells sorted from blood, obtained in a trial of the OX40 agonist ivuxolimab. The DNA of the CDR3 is TGTGCCAGCTCTACCTCAGGGGATGGGAATCAGCCCCAGCATTTT. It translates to CASSTSGDGNQPQHF.